A single sample is the source of the 17 T cell receptor beta chains below, sequenced in a study of T cells in Graves' hyperthyroidism and ophthalmopathy (dated by TCRdb to about 2019). Receptor amplification or capture employed multiplex PCR. Instrument on record: Illumina HiSeq 2000. The TCR beta CDR3 regions were amplified from RNA transcripts. The first round of RT-PCR for the TCR CDR3 was performed with the HTBI primer set and the Qiagen OneStep RT-PCR kit. TCRdb's own reprocessing of the public reads used fastp at Q25 and MiXCR and kept productive beta chains. CDR3 protein sequences are deduplicated, and each keeps its most common genes and DNA. The sample table holds roughly 570,000 distinct CDR3 sequences, of which approximately 44% were seen once. Together, the top ten hold around 8% of the sample. Source material: peripheral blood or thyroid tissue (not recorded which). The receptors were gathered from a woman between 18 and 30 years old with Graves' hyperthyroidism.

This sequence joins TRBV27 and TRBJ2-7, with TRBD1 as a possible D gene (7 bases). Between the trimmed V and J ends, which lost 1 base and 3 bases, there was a span of 10 bases. In germline, CDR1 is MNHEY, CDR2 SMNVEV (reference sequence). The CDR3 totals 14 residues. The CDR3 DNA reads as TGTGCCAGCAGTTTATGGGGGGACAGCTACGAGCAGTACTTC. Its translation: CASSLWGDSYEQYF.

This clonotype has at least ten counts. The V gene is TRBV29-1, the J gene TRBJ1-1; the D gene is possibly TRBD1 (5 bases). The CDR3 totals 16 residues. The V gene's germline CDR1 is SQVTM and CDR2 ANQGSEA. Trimming took 1 base from V and 4 from J, leaving 19 bases between them. The CDR3 DNA sequence: TGCAGCGTTGAAGTCGCGGGAGGAGGGGTCGGCACTGAAGCTTTCTTT. As protein: CSVEVAGGGVGTEAFF.

This clonotype was found many times. This chain connects TRBV29-1 to TRBJ2-7; D could derive from TRBD1 or TRBD2 (5 bases each). Trimming cost V 6 bases and J 4 bases, with 25 bases left between them. Per germline, CDR1 SQVTM and CDR2 ANQGSEA. This CDR3 spans 16 amino acids. CDR3 protein: CSVQRSSPRGVYEQYF. The DNA of the CDR3 is TGCAGCGTCCAAAGGTCCAGCCCCAGAGGGGTTTACGAGCAGTACTTC.

In its sample, this clonotype was seen a few times. The chain employs TRBV6-6 and TRBJ1-4, with 7 bases lining up with TRBD1. The CDR3 contains 16 residues. V dropped 2 bases and J dropped 8; count of bases not matched to a gene: 11. The germline V gene has CDR1 MNHNY and CDR2 SVGAGI (reference sequence). The CDR3 is CASSYLAWDSTEKLFF. DNA of the CDR3: TGTGCCAGCAGTTACCTCGCGTGGGACAGCACGGAAAAACTGTTTTTT.

This clonotype was counted between two and nine times. This sequence may be a read error, since a much larger clone differs from it by one base. The chain joins TRBV7-2 to TRBJ1-3, with D perhaps matching TRBD1 (6 bases). Trimming removed 4 bases from V and 4 bases from J, with 14 bases in between. The CDR3 runs 15 residues. The germline gives CDR1 SGHTA, CDR2 FQGNSA. This CDR3 is CASSSLSGTGNTIYF. For the CDR3, the DNA is TGTGCCAGCAGCTCCCTGTCCGGGACAGGAAACACCATATATTTT.

The table lists this clonotype with many counts. The chain is built from TRBV20-1 and TRBJ2-5; the D call may be TRBD1 or TRBD2 (6 bases each). This CDR3 is built from 14 residues. Trimming stripped 1 base from V and 5 bases from J, with 14 bases between. CDR1 is DFQATT, CDR2 SNEGSKA, per germline (reference sequence). In nucleotides, the CDR3 is TGCAGTGCTAGAGTTACAGGGAGCGGGGAGACCCAGTACTTC. This sequence encodes CSARVTGSGETQYF.

The table lists this clonotype with many counts. DNA for the CDR3: TGTGCCAGCAGTGCACAGGGTGGGGGGACTGAAGCTTTCTTT. Protein product: CASSAQGGGTEAFF. The rearrangement uses TRBV2 and TRBJ1-1, with a tentative D call TRBD1 (6 bases). The germline CDR1 and CDR2 sequences are SNHLY and FYNNEI. With 4 bases removed from V and 5 bases from J, the gap between germline ends came to 14 bases. CDR3 length: 14 residues.

V is TRBV7-9 and J is TRBJ1-6; tentative D call: TRBD1 (6 bases). This CDR3 region has 15 residues. Looked up from germline, CDR1 is SEHNR and CDR2 is FQNEAQ (reference sequence). Between the trimmed V and J ends, which lost 5 bases and 9 bases, there was a span of 17 bases. CDR3 in DNA: TGTGCCAGCAGCCCATTGGGGGGCCGCATTTCACCCCTCCACTTT. Translation gives CASSPLGGRISPLHF.

This clonotype was detected ten times or more. The chain couples TRBV6-6 to TRBJ1-1; D might be TRBD1 (5 bases). CDR3 length equals 13 residues. Germline CDR1 reads MNHNY; CDR2 reads SVGAGI (reference sequence). Trimming took off 7 bases at V and 5 bases at J, with 14 bases between the two ends. DNA for the CDR3: TGTGCCAGCATTAGAGGGGTTGGTACTGAAGCTTTCTTT. This encodes CASIRGVGTEAFF.

This clonotype was counted at least ten times. The chain joins TRBV24-1 to TRBJ2-5; 10 bases are shared with TRBD2. Trimming cost V 4 bases and J 3 bases; bases outside gene matches: 4. In germline, CDR1 is KGHDR, CDR2 SFDVKD. This CDR3 comprises 15 residues. CDR3 bases: TGTGCCACCAGTGACCCCCTAGCGGGAGAAGAGACCCAGTACTTC. Its protein is CATSDPLAGEETQYF.

This clonotype has at least ten counts. The chain has TRBV5-4 and TRBJ1-4; 11 bases are a match to TRBD1. The CDR3 is 14 residues long. J was trimmed by 5 bases and V by 7 bases; bases with no gene match: 4. Germline V gene lookup returns CDR1 SGHNT and CDR2 YYREEE (reference sequence). The DNA of the CDR3 is TGTGCCAGCGGCGGACAGGGGGCGAATGAAAAACTGTTTTTT. This gives the protein CASGGQGANEKLFF.

This clonotype came up many times. The V call is TRBV9, the J call TRBJ2-7; tentative D call: TRBD2 (6 bases). The germline gives CDR1 SGDLS, CDR2 YYNGEE. Deletions cut 0 bases from V and 3 bases from J, with 13 bases between. CDR3 length: 15 amino acids. The CDR3 is CASSVAPGEGYEQYF. The CDR3 bases are TGTGCCAGCAGCGTAGCACCGGGAGAAGGCTACGAGCAGTACTTC.

The chain links TRBV20-1 to TRBJ1-3; possible D gene TRBD1, 6 bases. The germline V gene has CDR1 DFQATT and CDR2 SNEGSKA (reference sequence). The CDR3 contains 12 residues. V gave up 8 bases and J gave up 11 bases, with 19 bases separating them. The DNA of the CDR3 is TGCAGTCTTACAGGGATAGGGAACGCCATATATTTT. Protein product: CSLTGIGNAIYF.

The J gene is TRBJ1-3, the V gene TRBV4-1; 7 bases map to TRBD1. This CDR3 is built from 17 residues. V gave up 1 base and J gave up 3 bases; unmatched junction bases: 9. CDR1 and CDR2 (germline): MGHRA, YSYEKL. Written as DNA, the CDR3 is TGCGCCAGCAGCCAAGGACAGGGAACCCTCCATGGAAACACCATATATTTT. This codes for CASSQGQGTLHGNTIYF.

This sequence joins TRBV7-4 and TRBJ2-7; the match to TRBD2 covers 12 bases. This CDR3 spans 16 amino acids. Germline assignment: CDR1 SGHVT and CDR2 SQSDAQ. The trim removed 1 base at V and 2 bases at J, leaving 3 bases unmatched. This CDR3 is CASSLVLAGGPYEQYF. The CDR3 DNA follows: TGTGCCAGCAGCTTAGTGCTAGCGGGAGGGCCCTACGAGCAGTACTTC. The variable domain in full, with the rest retrieved from reference TRBV7-4 and TRBJ2-7, is GAGVSQSPRYKVAKRGRDVALRCDSISGHVTLYWYRQTLGQGSEVLTYSQSDAQRDKSGRPSGRFSAERPERSVSTLKIQRTEQGDSAVYLCASSLVLAGGPYEQYFGPGTRLTVT.

The gene calls are TRBV12-3 or TRBV12-4 and TRBJ2-3, with 8 bases lining up with TRBD1. This CDR3 has 13 residues. With 6 bases clipped from V and 4 bases from J, the junction kept 3 bases outside the gene matches. CDR3 region: CASSRGPADTQYF. For the CDR3, the DNA is TGTGCCAGCAGCAGGGGGCCCGCAGATACGCAGTATTTT.

This clonotype was observed at least ten times. J is TRBJ1-1 and V is TRBV7-3; D ambiguous. The CDR3 is 13 residues long. Between the trimmed V and J ends, which lost 7 bases and 2 bases, there was a span of 11 bases. Germline loops: CDR1 SGHTA, CDR2 FQGTGA. The CDR3 protein is CASKGAKNTEAFF. The CDR3 coding sequence is TGTGCCAGCAAAGGAGCAAAAAACACTGAAGCTTTCTTT.